The TCR beta chain under discussion was sequenced for a study of early T cells in non-severe SARS-CoV-2 infection (dated by TCRdb to the early 2020s). Regarding the study in general: Because TCR sequencing relied on bulk RNA taken from unsorted whole blood, pairing of alpha and beta chains was not possible.

Study-level results and caveats: VDJdb matching was skewed toward anti-spike CD8 responses and likely underestimated virus-specific expansions, missing private and CD4 specificities.

CDR1 DFQATT and CDR2 SNEGSKA were looked up in the germline V gene (reference sequence). V loses 4 bases of germline sequence and J loses 0 bases, and the interval between the two ends is 7 bases. The CDR3 spans 14 residues, from the cysteine through the phenylalanine. Kept here is only the CDR3 DNA, which spans 42 bases and is read in frame from base 1. This was a case-control study nested in a cohort of healthcare workers in London, UK, who had nasopharyngeal swab PCR tests and blood samples taken every week. Healthcare workers were recruited during the week of the UK lockdown, between 23 and 31 March 2020, and followed weekly for up to roughly 16 weeks. Libraries were constructed by 5' RACE. Sequenced using a NextSeq 500. To correct for sequencing error and PCR bias, the TCR library protocol tagged individual cDNA molecules with unique molecular identifiers. TCR alpha and beta chains were both sequenced, and the abundances of alpha and beta sequences in each sample were closely correlated with each other. The authors processed their data as follows. V gene, J gene and CDR3 annotation of TCR sequences was performed with Decombinator V4. Expanded TCRs were defined as changing significantly between any two time points under a Poisson model with p below 0.0001. TCR abundances were normalised to the total number of TCRs sequenced per sample and expressed as counts per million. MAIT TCRs were defined by TRAV1-2 paired with TRAJ12, TRAJ20 or TRAJ33, and iNKT TCRs by TRAV10 paired with TRAJ18. VDJdb, accessed on 1 November 2021, was searched for TCRs annotated for CMV, EBV and SARS-CoV-2, and TCRs annotated for more than one antigen were excluded. TCRdb trimmed public reads at Q25 via fastp, called clones via MiXCR and kept in-frame beta chains. Rows matching on CDR3 protein sequence are summarized as one entry with the most common DNA and genes. What appears here as the V and J calls and clone size reflects TCRdb's work, not the paper's. The sample yields around 98,000 distinct CDR3 sequences; around 10% were counted once. Approximately 5.3% of the sample is in the top ten clones.

This clonotype was detected only a few times. There is no known antigen for this receptor. No base qualities exist here, and no much larger clone lies one base off it. The sample comprised whole blood. The receptor's source is an adult who was a healthcare worker with PCR-confirmed SARS-CoV-2 infection or an uninfected control (not recorded which). The rearrangement joined TRBV20-1 to TRBJ2-6; too little of a D gene remains to name it. The CDR3 protein is CSATDNSGANVLTF. DNA sequence: TGCAGTGCTACAGATAACTCTGGGGCCAACGTCCTGACTTTC.